Below are 14 T cell receptor beta chains sequenced from a single sample in a study of cytomegalovirus exposure and HLA in healthy donors. Using immunoSEQ multiplex PCR, the repertoire was profiled, and TCRdb retains in-frame clones only, with some absent. The sample records roughly 150,000 clones, approximately 87% being singletons. The sequenced sample consisted of PBMCs. The receptors originated from a woman under 40 in good health and CMV-seronegative.

V and J are TRBV5-4 and TRBJ2-5; D assignment may be TRBD1 or TRBD2 (5 bases each). The ends were cut back, 0 bases at V and 2 bases at J, with 11 bases in the middle. This CDR3 is built from 15 residues. The V gene's germline CDR1 is SGHNT and CDR2 YYREEE (reference sequence). The DNA for the CDR3 is TGTGCCAGCAGCTTGGCCGGGGCAGGGCAAGAGACCCAGTACTTC. Translated: CASSLAGAGQETQYF.

This clone has a handful of counts. The rearrangement joins TRBV27 to TRBJ1-6; unclear D gene. Trimming shortened V by 3 bases and J by 11 bases, and 11 bases separated the two germline ends. Germline V gene lookup returns CDR1 MNHEY and CDR2 SMNVEV (reference sequence). The length of the CDR3 is 13 residues. This CDR3 reads CASSLDFSAPLHF. Here the CDR3 DNA reads TGTGCCAGCAGTTTGGACTTTTCGGCACCCCTCCACTTT.

The V and J genes are TRBV28 and TRBJ1-2; D is uncertain. This CDR3 is 13 amino acids long. Germline V gene data show CDR1 as MDHEN and CDR2 as SYDVKM. The germline V and J ends were trimmed by 7 bases and 7 bases, with 16 bases remaining between them. DNA of the CDR3: TGTGCCAGCAAGCCTTCAATCCTCCGTGGCTACACCTTC. Its protein product is CASKPSILRGYTF.

The V call is TRBV14, the J call TRBJ1-1; D remains ambiguous. Trimming cost V 6 bases and J 0 bases, with 11 bases left between them. Per the germline V gene, CDR1 is SGHDN and CDR2 is FVKESK. The CDR3 covers 14 residues. The CDR3 region is CASRTSGLNTEAFF. In DNA form, the CDR3 reads TGTGCCAGCAGAACCTCGGGCCTGAACACTGAAGCTTTCTTT.

The chain links TRBV19 to TRBJ1-1; D ambiguous. CDR1 and CDR2 from the germline V gene are LNHDA and SQIVND (reference sequence). The CDR3 length is 13 residues. V gave up 4 bases and J gave up 1 base, with 7 bases separating them. DNA for the CDR3: TGTGCCAGTAGTACCTATAGGAACACTGAAGCTTTCTTT. Protein sequence: CASSTYRNTEAFF.

V and J are TRBV4-3 and TRBJ2-2; D not certain. The germline V and J ends were trimmed by 0 bases and 0 bases, with 8 bases remaining between them. CDR3 length equals 16 residues. Per the germline V gene, CDR1 is LGHNA and CDR2 is YSLEER. The CDR3 DNA reads TGCGCCAGCAGCCAAGATTGGGCACCGAACACCGGGGAGCTGTTTTTT. Translation gives CASSQDWAPNTGELFF.

Ten or more counts support this clone. A read error may account for a junction end that differs from germline. CDR3 DNA: TGTGCCAGCAGCACCCTACGGGGATACGGGCAGTACTTC. This encodes CASSTLRGYGQYF. The chain combines TRBV7-2 with TRBJ2-7; tentatively, D is TRBD2 (5 bases). Germline V gene lookup returns CDR1 SGHTA and CDR2 FQGNSA. The CDR3 totals 13 residues.

This clone appeared a few times. The V and J genes are TRBV5-1 and TRBJ2-1; D call uncertain. The CDR3 runs 12 residues. CDR1 and CDR2 (germline): SGHRS, YFSETQ. With 6 bases removed from V and 7 bases from J, the gap between germline ends came to 11 bases. The CDR3 sequence is CASKPFGNEQFF. The CDR3 DNA sequence: TGCGCCAGCAAGCCTTTCGGAAATGAGCAGTTCTTC.

The rearrangement joins TRBV5-6 to TRBJ1-6; D gene ambiguous. CDR3 length equals 16 residues. Germline V gene sequence: CDR1 SGHDT, CDR2 YYEEEE. Trimming removed 4 bases at V and 0 bases at J, with 11 bases between. CDR3 in DNA: TGTGCCAGCAGCACCGAACACGGCTCCTATAATTCACCCCTCCACTTT. Translating it yields CASSTEHGSYNSPLHF.

This clone was recorded once. The CDR3 is CATGPGSGTGELFF. CDR3 DNA: TGTGCCACCGGGCCAGGGTCTGGTACCGGGGAGCTGTTTTTT. The J gene is TRBJ2-2, the V gene TRBV10-3, with D tentatively TRBD1 (5 bases). This CDR3 has 14 amino acids. Between the trimmed V and J ends, which lost 10 bases and 5 bases, there was a span of 17 bases. The germline gives CDR1 ENHRY, CDR2 SYGVKD.

This rearrangement joins TRBV30 to TRBJ2-2; D is ambiguous. CDR1 GTSNPN and CDR2 SVGIG come from the germline V gene (reference sequence). V gave up 4 bases and J gave up 1 base, with 7 bases separating them. The CDR3 covers 13 residues. CDR3 amino acids: CAWTVENTGELFF. Here the CDR3 DNA reads TGTGCCTGGACTGTCGAGAACACCGGGGAGCTGTTTTTT. The full variable domain, its missing parts supplied by reference TRBV30 and TRBJ2-2, is SQTIHQWPATLVQPVGSPLSLECTVEGTSNPNLYWYRQAAGRGLQLLFYSVGIGQISSEVPQNLSASRPQDRQFILSSKKLLLSDSGFYLCAWTVENTGELFFGEGSRLTVL.

V usage is TRBV19 and J usage is TRBJ1-5; 7 nucleotides line up with TRBD1. The length of the CDR3 is 17 residues. Germline V gives CDR1 LNHDA, CDR2 SQIVND (reference sequence). The V gene end was trimmed by 2 bases and the J gene end by 0 bases; junction bases not matched to a gene: 7. CDR3 bases: TGTGCCAGTAGTATAAGGGGGACAGTTTATAGCAATCAGCCCCAGCATTTT. Translation gives CASSIRGTVYSNQPQHF.

This clone occurred once. This chain joins TRBV11-1 and TRBJ2-3, with D possibly TRBD2 on 6 matching bases. V lost 6 bases to trimming and J lost 1 base, with 23 bases between them. Germline V CDR1 and CDR2: SGHAT, FQDESV (reference sequence). This CDR3 contains 18 residues. The CDR3 protein is CASSIVSGRGGGTDTQYF. The CDR3 nucleotides are TGTGCCAGCAGTATAGTGTCGGGGCGGGGCGGGGGCACAGATACGCAGTATTTT.

CDR3 DNA: TGTGCCAGCAGACCGGGACAGGGTATTCATGAGCAGTTCTTC. It encodes CASRPGQGIHEQFF. This chain connects TRBV6-6 to TRBJ2-1, with 9 bases aligning to TRBD1. Looked up from germline, CDR1 is MNHNY and CDR2 is SVGAGI (reference sequence). The V segment lost 6 bases and the J segment 8 bases; nucleotides outside the gene matches: 8. This CDR3 is built from 14 residues.